These 31 T cell receptor beta chains were all obtained from the same sample, sequenced in a study of lymphopenia after photon versus proton radiotherapy. Sequenced by immunoSEQ multiplex PCR; TCRdb stores in-frame clones only, minus some. The sample has 68,000 or so clones, approximately 90% seen once. The sample in question was peripheral blood, obtained from a patient treated with photon-based radiotherapy. The receptor set was obtained from a woman in her 70s with pancreatic cancer.

The CDR3 protein is CASSYIGRLGRNSGNTIYF. The CDR3 DNA follows: TGTGCCAGCAGCTATATAGGACGGCTAGGACGCAACTCTGGAAACACCATATATTTT. The chain recombines TRBV28 with TRBJ1-3; D unclear. There are 19 residues in the CDR3. Trimming took off 6 bases at V and 0 bases at J, with 24 bases between the two ends. In germline, CDR1 is MDHEN, CDR2 SYDVKM.

The genes are TRBV7-2 and TRBJ2-1, with 11 bases that match TRBD2. This CDR3 comprises 16 residues. Germline V CDR1 and CDR2: SGHTA, FQGNSA. Trimming took 2 bases from V and 6 from J; bases not matched to a gene: 6. CDR3 nucleotides: TGTGCCAGCAGCTTAAAACTAGCGGGAGTTAGCAATGAGCAGTTCTTC. Translating it yields CASSLKLAGVSNEQFF.

The chain is built from TRBV7-8 and TRBJ2-2; D might be TRBD2 (5 bases). Germline-derived CDR1 and CDR2 are SGHVS and FQNEAQ. The V end lost 4 bases, the J end lost 3 bases, and 15 bases lay between the germline ends. CDR3 length equals 16 residues. CDR3 amino acids: CASSYGSGIDTGELFF. In nucleotides, the CDR3 is TGTGCCAGCAGCTACGGGTCGGGGATAGACACCGGGGAGCTGTTTTTT. Complete variable domain (other parts from reference TRBV7-8 and TRBJ2-2): GAGVSQSPRYKVAKRGQDVALRCDPISGHVSLFWYQQALGQGPEFLTYFQNEAQLDKSGLPSDRFFAERPEGSVSTLKIQRTQQEDSAVYLCASSYGSGIDTGELFFGEGSRLTVL.

The chain has TRBV19 and TRBJ1-5; 8 bases map to TRBD1. The CDR3 spans 15 residues. Trimming at V came to 1 base and at J to 5 bases, leaving 4 bases not matched to a gene. CDR1 is LNHDA, CDR2 SQIVND, per germline (reference sequence). The CDR3, as DNA: TGTGCCAGTAGTATAGGGACAGGGCGCGATCAGCCCCAGCATTTT. It translates to CASSIGTGRDQPQHF.

The CDR3 region is CASTRQGTTGELFF. CDR3 nucleotide sequence: TGTGCCAGCACGAGACAGGGGACCACCGGGGAGCTGTTTTTT. The chain employs TRBV6-1 and TRBJ2-2, with 8 nucleotides matching TRBD1. CDR3 size: 14 residues. Germline assignment: CDR1 MNHNS and CDR2 SASEGT. The trim removed 7 bases at V and 4 bases at J, leaving 5 bases unmatched.

V and J are TRBV11-2 and TRBJ2-5, with TRBD1 as a possible D gene (5 bases). The CDR3 is 13 residues long. Looked up from germline, CDR1 is SGHAT and CDR2 is FQNNGV. Trimming took off 5 bases at V and 2 bases at J, with 9 bases between the two ends. The CDR3 protein is CASSPRVQETQYF. The DNA for the CDR3 is TGTGCCAGCAGCCCCAGGGTACAAGAGACCCAGTACTTC. The variable domain in full, with the rest retrieved from reference TRBV11-2 and TRBJ2-5, is EAGVAQSPRYKIIEKRQSVAFWCNPISGHATLYWYQQILGQGPKLLIQFQNNGVVDDSQLPKDRFSAERLKGVDSTLKIQPAKLEDSAVYLCASSPRVQETQYFGPGTRLLVL.

This clone was observed a single time. The genes are TRBV7-2 and TRBJ1-2; D unresolved. The length of the CDR3 is 14 residues. The germline V gene has CDR1 SGHTA and CDR2 FQGNSA. The V end lost 1 base, the J end lost 2 bases, and 8 bases lay between the germline ends. The CDR3 bases are TGTGCCAGCAGCTTAGATTCAGCGAACTATGGCTACACCTTC. Translation gives CASSLDSANYGYTF.

The chain joins TRBV4-1 to TRBJ1-4; 8 positions match TRBD1. Losses at the gene ends were 0 bases for V and 3 bases for J; bases not matched to a gene: 9. This CDR3 is built from 18 residues. Per the germline V gene, CDR1 is MGHRA and CDR2 is YSYEKL. CDR3 DNA sequence: TGCGCCAGCAGCCAAGAAGGACAGGGTATTGAGGCTAATGAAAAACTGTTTTTT. Its protein product is CASSQEGQGIEANEKLFF.

The CDR3 sequence: CASSLSLGRGNQPQHF. CDR3 sequence (DNA): TGTGCCAGCAGTTTATCTCTGGGTAGGGGCAATCAGCCCCAGCATTTT. J is TRBJ1-5 and V is TRBV28, with D uncertain. The length of the CDR3 is 16 residues. Germline V CDR1 and CDR2: MDHEN, SYDVKM. V shed 1 base and J shed 2 bases, with 12 bases lying between them.

V gene TRBV7-3 combines with J gene TRBJ1-1; maybe TRBD1 (6 bases). Germline-derived CDR1 and CDR2 are SGHTA and FQGTGA. The CDR3 is 13 residues long. The V gene lost 3 bases and the J gene lost 4 bases, with 9 bases spanning the gap. The CDR3 region has the DNA TGTGCCAGCAGCTTCCAGGGGACCACTGAAGCTTTCTTT. This codes for CASSFQGTTEAFF.

About this clone: At the DNA level, this CDR3 is encoded by other sequences in the same sample as well. The chain recombines TRBV5-4 with TRBJ2-7; 16 bases fit TRBD2. The CDR3 has 17 amino acids. After removal of 4 bases from V and 2 bases from J, the junction contained 6 bases not matched to a gene. Looked up from germline, CDR1 is SGHNT and CDR2 is YYREEE (reference sequence). CDR3 sequence (DNA): TGTGCCAGCAGCCCTCCGGGACTAGCGGGGGGGCCCTACGAGCAGTACTTC. Residues: CASSPPGLAGGPYEQYF.

This sequence joins TRBV30 and TRBJ2-4, with 8 bases fitting TRBD1. The germline V gene encodes CDR1 GTSNPN and CDR2 SVGIG (reference sequence). Trimming at V came to 3 bases and at J to 7 bases, leaving 11 bases not matched to a gene. The CDR3 spans 15 residues. The CDR3 DNA sequence: TGTGCCTGGAGCCGATTCCGACAGGGGTCTAACATTCAGTACTTC. It codes for CAWSRFRQGSNIQYF. Full variable domain (outside the CDR3, taken from reference TRBV30 and TRBJ2-4): SQTIHQWPATLVQPVGSPLSLECTVEGTSNPNLYWYRQAAGRGLQLLFYSVGIGQISSEVPQNLSASRPQDRQFILSSKKLLLSDSGFYLCAWSRFRQGSNIQYFGAGTRLSVL.

This chain uses TRBV5-1 with TRBJ2-3, with TRBD2 identical over 11 bases. V lost 7 bases to trimming and J lost 3 bases; unmatched junction nucleotides: 13. The CDR3 spans 17 residues. Germline CDR1 reads SGHRS; CDR2 reads YFSETQ. The CDR3 is CASGTGTSGTGTDTQYF. The CDR3 DNA sequence: TGCGCCAGCGGCACCGGGACTAGCGGTACGGGGACAGATACGCAGTATTTT.

The chain has TRBV4-2 and TRBJ2-7; the match to TRBD2 covers 8 bases. CDR3 length: 15 residues. The junction had 3 bases not matched to a gene; V was cut back by 2 bases and J by 0 bases. Germline V gene sequence: CDR1 LGHNA, CDR2 YNFKEQ. The CDR3 sequence is CASSQIAGSSYEQYF. CDR3 nucleotide sequence: TGTGCCAGCAGCCAAATAGCGGGAAGCTCCTACGAGCAGTACTTC.

The V gene is TRBV4-3, the J gene TRBJ2-3; TRBD1 might be the D (5 bases). The CDR3 length is 15 residues. The germline V gene has CDR1 LGHNA and CDR2 YSLEER. With 0 bases removed from V and 1 base from J, the gap between germline ends came to 8 bases. DNA for the CDR3: TGCGCCAGCAGCCAAGAATTGGGGCGCACAGATACGCAGTATTTT. Translation gives CASSQELGRTDTQYF.

The chain recombines TRBV11-2 with TRBJ2-1; TRBD2 aligns across 7 bases. Germline V gene data show CDR1 as SGHAT and CDR2 as FQNNGV. With V trimmed by 0 bases and J by 7 bases, 12 bases remained unmatched. The CDR3 has 17 amino acids. The CDR3 protein is CASSLDGWGRGENEQFF. CDR3 sequence (DNA): TGTGCCAGCAGCTTAGATGGGTGGGGTCGGGGGGAGAATGAGCAGTTCTTC.

The chain employs TRBV4-3 and TRBJ1-2; 9 bases align to TRBD1. This CDR3 has 17 residues. With 1 base clipped from V and 3 bases from J, the junction kept 9 bases outside the gene matches. Germline CDR1 is LGHNA and CDR2 is YSLEER. The CDR3 here is CASSQVHPGQGHYGYTF. CDR3 bases: TGCGCCAGCAGCCAAGTTCACCCGGGACAGGGCCACTATGGCTACACCTTC.

This rearrangement joins TRBV7-3 to TRBJ2-7; 9 nucleotides align to TRBD2. This CDR3 has 16 residues. V lost 2 bases, J lost 6 bases, and 11 bases stayed unmatched. The germline CDR1 and CDR2 sequences are SGHTA and FQGTGA. The CDR3 region is CASSLWVAGGPAEQYF. DNA for the CDR3: TGTGCCAGCAGCTTATGGGTGGCGGGGGGGCCCGCCGAGCAGTACTTC.

Concerning this clone: The CDR3 end shows no conserved phenylalanine or tryptophan, and so a read error is likely. No DNA is shown, since the ends of the CDR3 on it are uncertain; the CDR3 is the one TCRdb lists. The chain carries TRBV6-6 and TRBJ1-4. The CDR3 extends over 14 residues, inclusive of both ends. Germline V gene sequence: CDR1 MNHNY, CDR2 SVGAGI (reference sequence). Here the CDR3 reads CASRSTPFNEKLLV.

This clone was picked up one time. This chain joins TRBV5-1 and TRBJ1-5; a weak D match, TRBD1 (5 bases). The ends were cut back, 0 bases at V and 7 bases at J, with 14 bases in the middle. Germline values: CDR1 SGHRS, CDR2 YFSETQ. The CDR3 extends over 15 amino acids. DNA of the CDR3: TGCGCCAGCAGCTTGGAATTCGGGACTGGGCAGCCCCAGCATTTT. This gives the protein CASSLEFGTGQPQHF. The whole variable domain, remainder taken from reference TRBV5-1 and TRBJ1-5, is KAGVTQTPRYLIKTRGQQVTLSCSPISGHRSVSWYQQTPGQGLQFLFEYFSETQRNKGNFPGRFSGRQFSNSRSEMNVSTLELGDSALYLCASSLEFGTGQPQHFGDGTRLSIL.

This clone has a single count. The V gene is TRBV25-1, the J gene TRBJ2-7, with D perhaps TRBD2 (6 bases). The germline V gene has CDR1 MGHDK and CDR2 SYGVNS. V gave up 2 bases and J gave up 13 bases, with 18 bases separating them. The length of the CDR3 is 13 residues. CDR3 bases: TGTGCCAGCAGTGAACTTGGGCTAGCGCGATTATACTTC. This gives the protein CASSELGLARLYF.

This chain connects TRBV23-1 to TRBJ2-5; D gene uncertain. TRBV23-1 is annotated as an ORF whose role is uncertain. CDR3 length equals 10 residues. V lost 4 bases and J 8 bases, leaving 5 bases between the germline ends. The CDR3 sequence is CASSRNTQYF. For the CDR3, the DNA is TGCGCCAGCAGTCGAAATACCCAGTACTTC.

This rearrangement joins TRBV7-9 to TRBJ2-5, with TRBD1 as a possible D gene (5 bases). Germline V gene sequence: CDR1 SEHNR, CDR2 FQNEAQ (reference sequence). This CDR3 comprises 13 residues. Between the trimmed V and J ends, which lost 2 bases and 4 bases, there was a span of 8 bases. The CDR3 reads CASSLSGRETQYF. The CDR3 DNA is TGTGCCAGCAGCTTATCAGGGCGAGAGACCCAGTACTTC.

The chain employs TRBV9 and TRBJ2-3; D is perhaps TRBD1 (6 bases). Germline V gives CDR1 SGDLS, CDR2 YYNGEE. Trimming pared 3 bases from V and 5 bases from J, leaving 16 bases between. The CDR3 is 15 amino acids. As DNA, the CDR3 is TGTGCCAGCAGCGCAGGGGCAGACCCGGGAGATACGCAGTATTTT. It translates to CASSAGADPGDTQYF.

This sequence joins TRBV9 and TRBJ1-5; TRBD1 matches 7 bases. Trimming removed 0 bases from V and 2 bases from J; junction bases left unmatched: 2. The CDR3 is 15 amino acids. The germline V gene encodes CDR1 SGDLS and CDR2 YYNGEE. The CDR3 protein is CASSVEGAGNQPQHF. The CDR3 DNA sequence: TGTGCCAGCAGCGTAGAGGGGGCGGGCAATCAGCCCCAGCATTTT.

This clone has just a few counts. This chain connects TRBV10-3 to TRBJ2-7; possibly TRBD1 for D (5 bases). The V and J ends lost 5 bases and 4 bases respectively, with 9 bases between them. This CDR3 region has 12 residues. CDR1 is ENHRY, CDR2 SYGVKD, per germline. The CDR3 nucleotides are TGTGCCATCAGTCCAGGGAAGTACGAGCAGTACTTC. It is translated as CAISPGKYEQYF.

This clone occurred a few times. The chain combines TRBV6-5 with TRBJ2-7; 9 nucleotides line up with TRBD2. Losses at the gene ends were 0 bases for V and 2 bases for J; bases not matched to a gene: 2. The CDR3 loop spans 15 amino acids. Germline V gives CDR1 MNHEY, CDR2 SVGAGI. The CDR3, as DNA: TGTGCCAGCAGTTACTCGAGCGGGAGGACCTACGAGCAGTACTTC. Amino acid sequence: CASSYSSGRTYEQYF.

Of note for this clone: Other DNA sequences within the sample encode an identical CDR3. CDR3 residues: CASSISRVANVLTF. CDR3 bases: TGTGCCAGTAGTATCTCCAGGGTGGCCAACGTCCTGACTTTC. The chain couples TRBV19 to TRBJ2-6; weak D call: TRBD1 (5 bases). The ends were cut back, 3 bases at V and 6 bases at J, with 9 bases in the middle. Germline V gene lookup returns CDR1 LNHDA and CDR2 SQIVND (reference sequence). CDR3 length: 14 residues. Complete variable domain (other parts from reference TRBV19 and TRBJ2-6): DGGITQSPKYLFRKEGQNVTLSCEQNLNHDAMYWYRQDPGQGLRLIYYSQIVNDFQKGDIAEGYSVSREKKESFPLTVTSAQKNPTAFYLCASSISRVANVLTFGAGSRLTVL.

This chain joins TRBV7-2 and TRBJ1-2; D ambiguous. The CDR3 totals 12 residues. V was shortened by 5 bases and J by 4 bases, with 8 bases between the two germline ends. The germline V gene has CDR1 SGHTA and CDR2 FQGNSA. The CDR3 DNA reads as TGTGCCAGCAGCCTAAATGCCTATGGCTACACCTTC. Amino acid sequence: CASSLNAYGYTF.

The chain combines TRBV11-2 with TRBJ2-2; D gene ambiguous. The CDR3 is made up of 14 amino acids. CDR1 is SGHAT, CDR2 FQNNGV, per germline. V was pared by 6 bases and J by 5 bases, with 13 bases between. The CDR3 DNA reads TGTGCCAGCAGTCCCGGCCGAGGAACCGGGGAGCTGTTTTTT. Translating gives CASSPGRGTGELFF.

This chain joins TRBV5-5 and TRBJ2-7; 10 bases are shared with TRBD1. The germline CDR1 and CDR2 sequences are SGHKS and YYEKEE (reference sequence). The CDR3 is 15 residues long. With V trimmed by 4 bases and J by 6 bases, 10 bases remained unmatched. Here the CDR3 reads CASSRGQGSYGEQYF. The CDR3 DNA sequence: TGTGCCAGCAGCAGGGGACAGGGGAGTTACGGCGAGCAGTACTTC.